These T cell receptor beta chains were read from a single sample in a study of T cells after yellow fever vaccination. In TCRdb, the 5' RACE reads were re-called with MiXCR into one record per CDR3 protein. Here the sample spans a few hundred thousand distinct CDR3 sequences, about 15% being singletons. The specimen was PBMCs, collected 4 to 6 days after the first yellow fever vaccination. These receptors originate from a man aged 18 to 29 who received the YFV17D yellow fever vaccine. Each CDR3 is given with its conserved first and last residue. D genes are given only for firm matches. Only some rows state a clone size, as once, few, many or a class for expanded clones.

cdr3_nt: TGTGCCAGCAGCTTAGAAGGGACGGCTAGCGGCGAGCAGTTCTTC
cdr3_aa: CASSLEGTASGEQFF
j_call: TRBJ2-1
d_call: TRBD2
v_call: TRBV7-8
clone_size: few

cdr3_nt: TGCGCCAGCAGCGGGACAAGACCACACAATGAGCAGTTCTTC
cdr3_aa: CASSGTRPHNEQFF
j_call: TRBJ2-1
d_call: .
v_call: TRBV5-1
clone_size: few

cdr3_nt: TGCAGCGTTAGACCCCAGGGCGGCGATACGCAGTATTTT
cdr3_aa: CSVRPQGGDTQYF
j_call: TRBJ2-3
d_call: .
v_call: TRBV29-1
clone_size: few

cdr3_nt: TGTGCCAGCTGCCGGGACAGGTTGTATGGCTACACCTTC
cdr3_aa: CASCRDRLYGYTF
j_call: TRBJ1-2
d_call: TRBD1
v_call: TRBV12-3/TRBV12-4
clone_size: few

cdr3_nt: TGTGCCAGCAGCGCGGCTAGCGGGGCTTACAATGAGCAGTTCTTC
cdr3_aa: CASSAASGAYNEQFF
j_call: TRBJ2-1
d_call: TRBD2
v_call: TRBV9
clone_size: .

cdr3_nt: TGTGCCAGCACCACCCTTGGGGCCGGGGAGCTGTTTTTT
cdr3_aa: CASTTLGAGELFF
j_call: TRBJ2-2
d_call: .
v_call: TRBV28
clone_size: .

cdr3_nt: TGCGCCAGCAGCCAAGAAACGGCCAGGGCATCCTCTGGGGCCAACGTCCTGACTTTC
cdr3_aa: CASSQETARASSGANVLTF
j_call: TRBJ2-6
d_call: .
v_call: TRBV4-1
clone_size: few

cdr3_nt: TGCGCCAGCAGCTTGGAGCAGGGGCCCTATTCACCCCTCCACTTT
cdr3_aa: CASSLEQGPYSPLHF
j_call: TRBJ1-6
d_call: .
v_call: TRBV5-1
clone_size: many

cdr3_nt: TGTGCCAGCAGCGCCTCCACCAGGTCCCCCCTCCACTTT
cdr3_aa: CASSASTRSPLHF
j_call: TRBJ1-6
d_call: .
v_call: TRBV7-2
clone_size: .

cdr3_nt: TGCGCCAGCAGCCACGATGTCGTCGGGGAGCTGTTTTTT
cdr3_aa: CASSHDVVGELFF
j_call: TRBJ2-2
d_call: .
v_call: TRBV4-3
clone_size: .

cdr3_nt: TGTGCCTGGAGTTTGAGAGGGGGTCTCCAGCCCCAGCATTTT
cdr3_aa: CAWSLRGGLQPQHF
j_call: TRBJ1-5
d_call: .
v_call: TRBV30
clone_size: .

cdr3_nt: TGTGCCAGCATGGAGGGAAGGAATGAGCAGTTCTTC
cdr3_aa: CASMEGRNEQFF
j_call: TRBJ2-1
d_call: .
v_call: TRBV6-6
clone_size: .

cdr3_nt: TGTGCCAGCAGCCCATACGGGACAGGGGAGGCAGATACGCAGTATTTT
cdr3_aa: CASSPYGTGEADTQYF
j_call: TRBJ2-3
d_call: TRBD1
v_call: TRBV11-3
clone_size: .

cdr3_nt: TGTGCCAGCAGGATGAGCTACCAAGAGACCCAGTACTTC
cdr3_aa: CASRMSYQETQYF
j_call: TRBJ2-5
d_call: .
v_call: TRBV11-1
clone_size: .

cdr3_nt: TGTGCCATCAGATCGGACAGGAGCTCCTACAATGAGCAGTTCTTC
cdr3_aa: CAIRSDRSSYNEQFF
j_call: TRBJ2-1
d_call: TRBD1
v_call: TRBV10-3
clone_size: .

cdr3_nt: TGTGCCAGCAGTTACTCTTCATCTAGCCGCCAAGAGACCCAGTACTTC
cdr3_aa: CASSYSSSSRQETQYF
j_call: TRBJ2-5
d_call: .
v_call: TRBV6-5
clone_size: .

cdr3_nt: TGTGCCAGCAGCGGTAGCGGGGATGAGACCCAGTACTTC
cdr3_aa: CASSGSGDETQYF
j_call: TRBJ2-5
d_call: TRBD2
v_call: TRBV7-8
clone_size: many

cdr3_nt: TGTGCCAGCAGCTTAATCGTTTTGCGGGGGGGCTACAATGAGCAGTTCTTC
cdr3_aa: CASSLIVLRGGYNEQFF
j_call: TRBJ2-1
d_call: TRBD2
v_call: TRBV7-9
clone_size: .

cdr3_nt: TGCGCCAGCAGCCCGGGGACAGAACCCTACGAGCAGTACTTC
cdr3_aa: CASSPGTEPYEQYF
j_call: TRBJ2-7
d_call: TRBD1
v_call: TRBV5-1
clone_size: .

cdr3_nt: TGCGCCAGCAGCCCCGGGAGAGGGCCGTCTGGCTACACCTTC
cdr3_aa: CASSPGRGPSGYTF
j_call: TRBJ1-2
d_call: .
v_call: TRBV4-1
clone_size: .

cdr3_nt: TGTGCCAGCAGTTACTATGGACAGGGACAAAACACCATATATTTT
cdr3_aa: CASSYYGQGQNTIYF
j_call: TRBJ1-3
d_call: TRBD1
v_call: TRBV6-5
clone_size: few

cdr3_nt: TGCAGTGCTAGAGATCTAGAATACAATGAGCAGTTCTTC
cdr3_aa: CSARDLEYNEQFF
j_call: TRBJ2-1
d_call: .
v_call: TRBV20-1
clone_size: few

cdr3_nt: TGTGCCTGGAGCGGCTACAGGGGAAGACATGGCTACACCTTC
cdr3_aa: CAWSGYRGRHGYTF
j_call: TRBJ1-2
d_call: TRBD1
v_call: TRBV30
clone_size: many

cdr3_nt: TGTGCCAGCACCCCCCGGCAGGGGTCTTACACCGGGGAGCTGTTTTTT
cdr3_aa: CASTPRQGSYTGELFF
j_call: TRBJ2-2
d_call: .
v_call: TRBV7-9
clone_size: .

cdr3_nt: TGTGCCAGCAGCCAGGCTGCCCTAATCCAAGAGACCCAGTACTTC
cdr3_aa: CASSQAALIQETQYF
j_call: TRBJ2-5
d_call: .
v_call: TRBV3-1
clone_size: .

cdr3_nt: TGCAGAGCGGCGGGGGGGGCAAATGAGCAGTTCTTC
cdr3_aa: CRAAGGANEQFF
j_call: TRBJ2-1
d_call: TRBD2
v_call: TRBV20-1
clone_size: .

cdr3_nt: TGTGCCAGCAGCGTGGGTTACGCCGGGTACCGGCAAGAGACCCAGTACTTC
cdr3_aa: CASSVGYAGYRQETQYF
j_call: TRBJ2-5
d_call: .
v_call: TRBV9
clone_size: few

cdr3_nt: TGTGCCAGCAGCGTAGCCGAAGCAACTAATGAAAAACTGTTTTTT
cdr3_aa: CASSVAEATNEKLFF
j_call: TRBJ1-4
d_call: .
v_call: TRBV9
clone_size: .

cdr3_nt: TGTGCCAGCAGCTCGATTCTAACAGGGGGCGAGGGGTCTGAAGCTTTCTTT
cdr3_aa: CASSSILTGGEGSEAFF
j_call: TRBJ1-1
d_call: TRBD1
v_call: TRBV13
clone_size: .

cdr3_nt: TGTGCCAGCAGCTTCCAGGGCTCTGGAAACACCATATATTTT
cdr3_aa: CASSFQGSGNTIYF
j_call: TRBJ1-3
d_call: .
v_call: TRBV14
clone_size: few

cdr3_nt: TGCGCCAGCAGCCCCGGACAGTTAATCACAGATACGCAGTATTTT
cdr3_aa: CASSPGQLITDTQYF
j_call: TRBJ2-3
d_call: .
v_call: TRBV5-1
clone_size: .

cdr3_nt: TGCAGCGGCGTAAAGGCGGATACGCAGTATTTT
cdr3_aa: CSGVKADTQYF
j_call: TRBJ2-3
d_call: .
v_call: TRBV29-1
clone_size: .

cdr3_nt: TGCAGTGCCCGCCCCCCAGACACTGAAGCTTTCTTT
cdr3_aa: CSARPPDTEAFF
j_call: TRBJ1-1
d_call: .
v_call: TRBV20-1
clone_size: many

cdr3_nt: TGTGCCAGCAGCGAGATTGCACAGGGATTTTCTAACTATGGCTACACCTTC
cdr3_aa: CASSEIAQGFSNYGYTF
j_call: TRBJ1-2
d_call: .
v_call: TRBV9
clone_size: .

cdr3_nt: TGTGCCAGCAGTTCGACTCCAGCCCTCTCCTACGAGCAGTACTTC
cdr3_aa: CASSSTPALSYEQYF
j_call: TRBJ2-7
d_call: .
v_call: TRBV6-5
clone_size: many

cdr3_nt: TGCGCCAGCAGCCCCGCGACAGGGGGCGGCTATGGCTACACCTTC
cdr3_aa: CASSPATGGGYGYTF
j_call: TRBJ1-2
d_call: TRBD1
v_call: TRBV5-1
clone_size: few

cdr3_nt: TGTGCCAGCAAGGCAGCTCCGAGCAATCAGCCCCAGCATTTT
cdr3_aa: CASKAAPSNQPQHF
j_call: TRBJ1-5
d_call: .
v_call: TRBV27
clone_size: .

cdr3_nt: TGTGCCAGCAGTTTTCGGGACTCCGGGAACACTGAAGCTTTCTTT
cdr3_aa: CASSFRDSGNTEAFF
j_call: TRBJ1-1
d_call: .
v_call: TRBV12-3/TRBV12-4
clone_size: few

cdr3_nt: TGCAGTGCTAGCTATCGCGGGGCGGTAGCGGATACGCAGTATTTT
cdr3_aa: CSASYRGAVADTQYF
j_call: TRBJ2-3
d_call: .
v_call: TRBV20-1
clone_size: few

cdr3_nt: TGTGCCAGCAGGAGCGGGCGGACATCTAAACCCCAAGAGACCCAGTACTTC
cdr3_aa: CASRSGRTSKPQETQYF
j_call: TRBJ2-5
d_call: .
v_call: TRBV7-2
clone_size: few

cdr3_nt: TGTGCCAGCAGCCCGGGCCGGGACATTCAGTACTTC
cdr3_aa: CASSPGRDIQYF
j_call: TRBJ2-4
d_call: .
v_call: TRBV7-2
clone_size: .